This is a list of T cell receptor beta chains from one sample in a study of T cell responses to AZD1222 COVID-19 vaccine. The data were produced by immunoSEQ multiplex PCR, yet TCRdb's version contains in-frame clones alone and is incomplete. The table records 100,000 to 150,000 clones, more than 85% of them present only once. Here the sequenced sample was peripheral blood, taken 28 days after the second AZD1222 dose. The receptors come from an adult who received the AZD1222 COVID-19 vaccine. The conserved cysteine and the conserved F or W are not part of the CDR3 here. Rows may omit the clone size; those that give it use once, few, many or a size class.

V,size,J,CDR3
TRBV9,-,TRBJ1-1,ASSVGGRGNTEAF
TRBV27,-,TRBJ1-6,ASSLLGQTFNSPLH
TRBV11-3,-,TRBJ2-2,ASSHTGNTGELF
TRBV6-5,-,TRBJ1-4,ASSYGRGNEKLF
TRBV19,few,TRBJ1-4,ASSPTRLEKLF
TRBV30,-,TRBJ1-1,AWSAGVSREAF
TRBV7-9,-,TRBJ2-1,ASSFSASGNNEQF
TRBV2,-,TRBJ2-3,ASSETGTGTSQY
TRBV18,-,TRBJ1-3,ASSPPSEAGNTIY
TRBV27,few,TRBJ1-1,ASRSGSLGTEAF
TRBV11-1,-,TRBJ2-1,ASSLAQGLASYNEQF
TRBV7-2,-,TRBJ1-2,ASSLVGTGNYGYT
TRBV7-9,-,TRBJ1-5,ASSQTGIDQPQH
TRBV2,-,TRBJ2-1,ASSSTARSNEQF
TRBV27,-,TRBJ1-1,ASSPGQRPNTEAF
TRBV21-1,-,TRBJ1-1,ASSKGAKGGNTEAF
TRBV9,-,TRBJ2-6,ASSGHPLGANVLT
TRBV9,-,TRBJ1-2,ASSPRTGNNYGYT
TRBV7-7,-,TRBJ1-1,ASSLAAAVVMNTEAF
TRBV7-9,-,TRBJ1-4,ASEFEAGNEKLF
TRBV30,-,TRBJ1-1,AWSFLTNTEAF
TRBV19,few,TRBJ1-3,ASTLEGTGRRSGNTIY
TRBV19,-,TRBJ2-3,ASSFPDRVNTDTQY
TRBV2,-,TRBJ2-7,ASSEGQGNYEQY
TRBV2,-,TRBJ1-1,ASGRQGADTEAF
TRBV11-2,-,TRBJ2-1,ASSSGLRARNPEQF
TRBV9,-,TRBJ1-2,ASSVGMMGADGYT
TRBV6-5,-,TRBJ2-2,ASSYASRVDTGELF
TRBV6-2/TRBV6-3,-,TRBJ2-5,ASSQLAQETQY
TRBV5-1,-,TRBJ2-7,ASSLGPDSYEQY
TRBV7-2,few,TRBJ1-2,ASSLSAGTLENYGYT
TRBV9,-,TRBJ2-2,ASSVGHVDTGELF
TRBV27,-,TRBJ2-6,ASSTTGAGANVLT
TRBV30,once,TRBJ1-5,ACATGENQPQH